The 9 T cell receptor beta chains in this list originate from one sample, sequenced in a study of T cell changes during pregnancy in multiple sclerosis. The assay was immunoSEQ multiplex PCR, and TCRdb's table has in-frame clones only and misses some. The top ten clones hold 0.9% of a sample with approximately 100,000 clones, around 93% of them seen once. Here the sequenced sample was peripheral blood, taken before pregnancy. Receptor source: a female donor with multiple sclerosis, enrolled in a pregnancy study.

V usage is TRBV11-2 and J usage is TRBJ2-1; possible D gene TRBD2, 6 bases. There are 13 residues in the CDR3. Trimming cost V 5 bases and J 9 bases, with 14 bases left between them. Germline V gene sequence: CDR1 SGHAT, CDR2 FQNNGV. CDR3 residues: CASSPSVGSEQFF. Here the CDR3 DNA reads TGTGCCAGCAGCCCTAGCGTGGGGTCTGAGCAGTTCTTC.

V usage is TRBV19 and J usage is TRBJ1-4; the match to TRBD1 covers 7 bases. The germline CDR1 and CDR2 sequences are LNHDA and SQIVND (reference sequence). J was trimmed by 4 bases and V by 7 bases; bases with no gene match: 6. The CDR3 extends over 14 amino acids. The DNA for the CDR3 is TGTGCCAGTACCGGGGGACAGCATAATGAAAAACTGTTTTTT. As protein: CASTGGQHNEKLFF.

V gene TRBV5-4 combines with J gene TRBJ1-2; 9 bases are shared with TRBD1. V lost 4 bases and J lost 0; bases outside the gene matches: 1. This CDR3 has 14 amino acids. Germline V lookup: CDR1 SGHNT, CDR2 YYREEE (reference sequence). The CDR3 sequence is CASSRQGANYGYTF. The CDR3 DNA follows: TGTGCCAGCAGCCGACAGGGGGCTAACTATGGCTACACCTTC.

The CDR3 DNA reads TGCAGCGTTGTGGCAGGGACTATGAACACTGAAGCTTTCTTT. Translation: CSVVAGTMNTEAFF. The chain links TRBV29-1 to TRBJ1-1; perhaps TRBD1 as D (5 bases). Trimming pared 4 bases from V and 0 bases from J, leaving 12 bases between. CDR3 length: 14 residues. Germline-derived CDR1 and CDR2 are SQVTM and ANQGSEA. Based on the CDR3 plus reference TRBV29-1 and TRBJ1-1, the full variable domain is SAVISQKPSRDICQRGTSLTIQCQVDSQVTMMFWYRQQPGQSLTLIATANQGSEATYESGFVIDKFPISRPNLTFSTLTVSNMSPEDSSIYLCSVVAGTMNTEAFFGQGTRLTVV.

A single count supports this clone. V and J are TRBV19 and TRBJ2-7, with 9 bases lining up with TRBD1. Trimming cost V 7 bases and J 3 bases; bases outside gene matches: 7. In germline, CDR1 is LNHDA, CDR2 SQIVND (reference sequence). This CDR3 spans 14 amino acids. The CDR3 reads CASTPGQGGYEQYF. Written as DNA, the CDR3 is TGTGCCAGTACCCCGGGACAGGGCGGCTACGAGCAGTACTTC.

J is TRBJ1-2 and V is TRBV7-9, with D possibly TRBD1 on 5 matching bases. V was shortened by 3 bases and J by 5 bases, with 10 bases between the two germline ends. Germline values: CDR1 SEHNR, CDR2 FQNEAQ (reference sequence). CDR3 length: 13 residues. The CDR3 DNA follows: TGTGCCAGCAGCTTTCAGGGCTCGTATGGCTACACCTTC. It is translated as CASSFQGSYGYTF.

The genes are TRBV5-5 and TRBJ1-1; 8 bases match TRBD1. Germline V gives CDR1 SGHKS, CDR2 YYEKEE (reference sequence). The CDR3 runs to 15 residues. J was trimmed by 5 bases and V by 5 bases; bases with no gene match: 11. Here the CDR3 reads CASRIKQGAKTEAFF. The CDR3, as DNA: TGTGCCAGCAGGATTAAGCAGGGGGCGAAGACTGAAGCTTTCTTT.

This clone is a singleton in its sample. This chain joins TRBV23-1 and TRBJ2-1; D remains unclear. TRBV23-1 has ORF status, its function being uncertain. V was shortened by 4 bases and J by 0 bases, with 19 bases between the two germline ends. The CDR3 consists of 18 residues. The CDR3 spells CASSPYKHYQSSYNEQFF. For the CDR3, the DNA is TGCGCCAGCAGTCCATATAAACACTACCAGAGCTCCTACAATGAGCAGTTCTTC.

The chain couples TRBV11-3 to TRBJ2-2; TRBD2 is a possible D gene (6 bases). V lost 3 bases and J 3 bases, leaving 8 bases between the germline ends. The germline gives CDR1 SGHNT, CDR2 YENEEA. The CDR3 totals 14 residues. The CDR3 coding sequence is TGTGCCAGCAGCTTTGGGGGGTACACCGGGGAGCTGTTTTTT. Its translation: CASSFGGYTGELFF. Full variable domain (missing parts from reference TRBV11-3 and TRBJ2-2): EAGVVQSPRYKIIEKKQPVAFWCNPISGHNTLYWYLQNLGQGPELLIRYENEEAVDDSQLPKDRFSAERLKGVDSTLKIQPAELGDSAVYLCASSFGGYTGELFFGEGSRLTVL.